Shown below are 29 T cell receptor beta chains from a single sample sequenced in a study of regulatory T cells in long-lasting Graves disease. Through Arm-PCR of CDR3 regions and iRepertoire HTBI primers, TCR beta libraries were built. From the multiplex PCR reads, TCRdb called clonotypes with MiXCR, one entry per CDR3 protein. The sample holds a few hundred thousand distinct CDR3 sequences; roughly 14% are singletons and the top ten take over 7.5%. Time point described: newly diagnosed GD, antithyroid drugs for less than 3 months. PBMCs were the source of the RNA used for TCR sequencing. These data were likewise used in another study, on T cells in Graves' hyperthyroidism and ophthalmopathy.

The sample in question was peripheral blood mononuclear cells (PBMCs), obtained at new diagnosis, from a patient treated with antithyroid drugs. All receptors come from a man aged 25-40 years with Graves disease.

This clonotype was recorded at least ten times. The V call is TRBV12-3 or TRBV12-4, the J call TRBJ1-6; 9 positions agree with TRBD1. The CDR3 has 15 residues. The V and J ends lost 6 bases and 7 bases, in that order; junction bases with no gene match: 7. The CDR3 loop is CASRPSDRGNSPLHF. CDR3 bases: TGTGCCAGCAGACCTAGCGACAGGGGGAATTCACCCCTCCACTTT.

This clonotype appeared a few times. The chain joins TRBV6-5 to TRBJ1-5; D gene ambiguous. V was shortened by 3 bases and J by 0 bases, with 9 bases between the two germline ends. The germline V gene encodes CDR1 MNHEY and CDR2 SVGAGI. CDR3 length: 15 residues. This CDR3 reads CASSYASSSNQPQHF. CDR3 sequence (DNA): TGTGCCAGCAGTTATGCGAGTAGTAGCAATCAGCCCCAGCATTTT.

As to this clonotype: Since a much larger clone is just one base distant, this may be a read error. CDR3 amino acids: CASSSTGQFSNQPRHF. The CDR3 DNA sequence: TGTGCCAGCAGCTCTACGGGACAATTTAGCAATCAGCCCCGGCATTTT. The chain uses TRBV11-2 and TRBJ1-5, with TRBD1 as a possible D gene (6 bases). This CDR3 is 16 amino acids long. The germline CDR1 and CDR2 sequences are SGHAT and FQNNGV. Drawing the rest from reference TRBV11-2 and TRBJ1-5, the complete variable domain is EAGVAQSPRYKIIEKRQSVAFWCNPISGHATLYWYQQILGQGPKLLIQFQNNGVVDDSQLPKDRFSAERLKGVDSTLKIQPAKLEDSAVYLCASSSTGQFSNQPRHFGDGTRLSIL.

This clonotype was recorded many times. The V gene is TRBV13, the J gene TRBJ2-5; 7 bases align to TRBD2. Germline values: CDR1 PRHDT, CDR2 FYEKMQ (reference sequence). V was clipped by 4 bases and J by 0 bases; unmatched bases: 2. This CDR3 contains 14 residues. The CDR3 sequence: CASSSGRDQETQYF. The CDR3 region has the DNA TGTGCCAGCAGCTCAGGGAGGGACCAAGAGACCCAGTACTTC.

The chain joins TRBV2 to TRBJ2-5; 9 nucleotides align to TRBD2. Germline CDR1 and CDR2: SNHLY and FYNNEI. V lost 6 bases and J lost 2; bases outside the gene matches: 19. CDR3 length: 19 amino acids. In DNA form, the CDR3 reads TGTGCCAGCAGACCAACTAGCGGGTATGGCATGGGGGAGCAAGAGACCCAGTACTTC. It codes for CASRPTSGYGMGEQETQYF.

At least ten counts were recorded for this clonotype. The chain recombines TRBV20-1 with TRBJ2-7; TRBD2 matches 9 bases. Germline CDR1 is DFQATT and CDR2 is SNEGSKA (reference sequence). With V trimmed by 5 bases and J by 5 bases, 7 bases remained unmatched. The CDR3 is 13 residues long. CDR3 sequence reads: CSAPRAGGNEQYF. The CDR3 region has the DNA TGCAGTGCTCCCCGAGCGGGAGGTAACGAGCAGTACTTC.

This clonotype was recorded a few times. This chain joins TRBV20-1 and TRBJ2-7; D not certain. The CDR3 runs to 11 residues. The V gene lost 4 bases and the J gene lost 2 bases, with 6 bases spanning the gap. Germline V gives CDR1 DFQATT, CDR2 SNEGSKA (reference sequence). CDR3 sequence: CSATLAYEQYF. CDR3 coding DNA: TGCAGTGCTACCCTTGCCTACGAGCAGTACTTC.

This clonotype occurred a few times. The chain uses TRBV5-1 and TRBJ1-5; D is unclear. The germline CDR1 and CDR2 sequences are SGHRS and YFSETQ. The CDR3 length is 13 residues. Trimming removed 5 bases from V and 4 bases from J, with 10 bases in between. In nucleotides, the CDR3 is TGCGCCAGCAGATATGACCCAAATCAGCCCCAGCATTTT. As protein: CASRYDPNQPQHF.

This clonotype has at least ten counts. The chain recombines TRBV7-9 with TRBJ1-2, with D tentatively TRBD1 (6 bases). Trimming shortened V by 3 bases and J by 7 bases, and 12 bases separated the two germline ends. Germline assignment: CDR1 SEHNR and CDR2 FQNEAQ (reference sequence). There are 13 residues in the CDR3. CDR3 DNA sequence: TGTGCCAGCAGCTTGTCTCAGGGGTCTGGCTACACCTTC. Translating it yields CASSLSQGSGYTF.

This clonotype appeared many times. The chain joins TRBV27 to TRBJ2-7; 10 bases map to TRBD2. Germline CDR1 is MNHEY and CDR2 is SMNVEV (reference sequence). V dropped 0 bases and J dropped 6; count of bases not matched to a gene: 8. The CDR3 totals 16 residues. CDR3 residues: CASSLSSLAGFFEQYF. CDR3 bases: TGTGCCAGCAGTTTATCGTCACTAGCGGGATTCTTCGAGCAGTACTTC.

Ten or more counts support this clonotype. CDR3 sequence (DNA): TGTGCCAGCGCTAGGGCCCGGGGCACAGATACGCAGTATTTT. Amino acid sequence: CASARARGTDTQYF. The rearrangement links TRBV12-3 or TRBV12-4 to TRBJ2-3; D remains ambiguous. The germline V and J ends were trimmed by 8 bases and 1 base, with 13 bases remaining between them. The CDR3 totals 14 residues.

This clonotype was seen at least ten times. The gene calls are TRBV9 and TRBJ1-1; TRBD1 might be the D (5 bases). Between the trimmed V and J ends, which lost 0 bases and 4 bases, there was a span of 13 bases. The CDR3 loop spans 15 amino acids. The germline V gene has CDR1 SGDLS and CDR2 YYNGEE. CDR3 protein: CASSVASGQGTEAFF. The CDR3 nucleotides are TGTGCCAGCAGCGTAGCTAGCGGGCAGGGCACTGAAGCTTTCTTT.

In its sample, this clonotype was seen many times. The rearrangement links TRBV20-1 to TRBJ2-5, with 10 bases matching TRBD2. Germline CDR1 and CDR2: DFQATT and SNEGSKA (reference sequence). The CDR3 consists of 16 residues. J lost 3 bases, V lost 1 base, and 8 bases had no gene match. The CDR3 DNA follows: TGCAGTGCTAGAGGGTGGTCTAGCGGGAGCGAAGAGACCCAGTACTTC. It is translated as CSARGWSSGSEETQYF.

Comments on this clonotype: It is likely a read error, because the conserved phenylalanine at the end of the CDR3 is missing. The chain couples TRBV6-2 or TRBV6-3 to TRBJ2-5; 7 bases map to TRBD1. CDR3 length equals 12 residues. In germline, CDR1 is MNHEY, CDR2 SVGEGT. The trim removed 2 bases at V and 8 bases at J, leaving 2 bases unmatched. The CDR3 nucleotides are TGTGCCAGCAGTTACGACAGGGTAACCCAGTACTTA. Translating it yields CASSYDRVTQYL.

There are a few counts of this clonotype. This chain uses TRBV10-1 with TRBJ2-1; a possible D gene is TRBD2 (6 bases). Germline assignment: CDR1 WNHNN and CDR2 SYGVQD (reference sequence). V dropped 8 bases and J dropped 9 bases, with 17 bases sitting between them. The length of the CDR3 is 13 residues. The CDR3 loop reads CASGGVAVAEQFF. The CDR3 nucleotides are TGCGCCAGCGGAGGGGTGGCAGTTGCTGAGCAGTTCTTC.

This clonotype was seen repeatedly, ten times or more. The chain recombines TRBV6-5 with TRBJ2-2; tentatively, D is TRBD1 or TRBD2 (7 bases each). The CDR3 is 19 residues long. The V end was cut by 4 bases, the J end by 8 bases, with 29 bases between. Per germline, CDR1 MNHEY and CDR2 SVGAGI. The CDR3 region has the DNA TGTGCCAGCAGTTTGACAGGGAGGAAGGCTAGCGGACTAGGAGGGGAGCTGTTTTTT. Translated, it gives CASSLTGRKASGLGGELFF.

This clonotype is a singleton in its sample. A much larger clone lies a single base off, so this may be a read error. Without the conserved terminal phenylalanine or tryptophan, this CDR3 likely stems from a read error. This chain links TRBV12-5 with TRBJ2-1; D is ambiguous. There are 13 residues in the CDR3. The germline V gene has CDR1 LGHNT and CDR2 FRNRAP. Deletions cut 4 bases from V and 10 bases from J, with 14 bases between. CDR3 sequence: CASGSSQATEQFS. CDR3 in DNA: TGTGCTAGTGGTTCCTCCCAGGCAACGGAGCAGTTCTCC.

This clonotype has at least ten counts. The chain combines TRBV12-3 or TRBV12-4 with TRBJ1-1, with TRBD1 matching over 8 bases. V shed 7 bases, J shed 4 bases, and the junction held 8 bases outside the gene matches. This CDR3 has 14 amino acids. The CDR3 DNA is TGTGCCAGCACCCCGACAGGGGTTGGCACTGAAGCTTTCTTT. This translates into CASTPTGVGTEAFF.

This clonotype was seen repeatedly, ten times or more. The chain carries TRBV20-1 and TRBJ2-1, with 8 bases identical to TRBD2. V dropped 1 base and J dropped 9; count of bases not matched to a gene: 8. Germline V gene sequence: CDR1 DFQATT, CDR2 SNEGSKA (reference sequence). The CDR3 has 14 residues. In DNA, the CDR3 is TGCAGTGCTAGAGTCACTAGCGGCTTCGGTGAGCAGTTCTTC. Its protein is CSARVTSGFGEQFF.

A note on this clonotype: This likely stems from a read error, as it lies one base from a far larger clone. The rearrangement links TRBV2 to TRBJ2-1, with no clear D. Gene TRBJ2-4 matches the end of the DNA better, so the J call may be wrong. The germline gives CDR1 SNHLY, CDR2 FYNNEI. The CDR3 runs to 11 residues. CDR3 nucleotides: TGTGCCAGCAGCGGCCCAAACATTCAGTACTTC. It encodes CASSGPNIQYF.

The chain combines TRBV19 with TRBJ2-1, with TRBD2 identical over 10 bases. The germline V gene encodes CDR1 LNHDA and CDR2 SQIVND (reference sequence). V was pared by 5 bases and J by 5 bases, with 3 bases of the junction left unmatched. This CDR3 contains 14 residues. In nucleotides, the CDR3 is TGTGCCAGTAGTGTAACTAGCGGGAACAATGAGCAGTTCTTC. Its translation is CASSVTSGNNEQFF.

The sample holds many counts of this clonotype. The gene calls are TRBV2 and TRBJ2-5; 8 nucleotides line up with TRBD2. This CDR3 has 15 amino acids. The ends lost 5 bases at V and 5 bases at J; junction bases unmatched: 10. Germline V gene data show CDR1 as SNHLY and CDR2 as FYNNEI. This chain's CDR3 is CASSRSGLGAETQYF. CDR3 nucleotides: TGTGCCAGCAGTCGGTCGGGACTAGGCGCTGAGACCCAGTACTTC.

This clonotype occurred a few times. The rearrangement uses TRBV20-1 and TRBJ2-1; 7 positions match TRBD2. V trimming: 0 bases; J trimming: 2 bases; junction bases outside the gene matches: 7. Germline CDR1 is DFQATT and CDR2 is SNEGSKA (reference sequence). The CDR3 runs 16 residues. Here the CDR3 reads CSARDLGGSAYNEQFF. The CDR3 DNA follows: TGCAGTGCTAGAGATTTGGGCGGGAGCGCCTACAATGAGCAGTTCTTC.

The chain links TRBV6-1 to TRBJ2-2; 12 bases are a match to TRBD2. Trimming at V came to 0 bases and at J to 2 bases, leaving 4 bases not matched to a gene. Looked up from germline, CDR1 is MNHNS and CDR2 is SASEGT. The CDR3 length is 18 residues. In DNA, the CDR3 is TGTGCCAGCAGTGAAGCCCCACTAGCGGGAGGCAACACCGGGGAGCTGTTTTTT. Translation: CASSEAPLAGGNTGELFF.

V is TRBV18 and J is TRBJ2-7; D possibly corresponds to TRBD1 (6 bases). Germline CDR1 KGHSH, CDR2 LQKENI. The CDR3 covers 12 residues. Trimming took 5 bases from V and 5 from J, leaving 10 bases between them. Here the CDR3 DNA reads TGTGCCAGCTCAGCTAACAGGGACGAGCAGTACTTC. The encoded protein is CASSANRDEQYF.

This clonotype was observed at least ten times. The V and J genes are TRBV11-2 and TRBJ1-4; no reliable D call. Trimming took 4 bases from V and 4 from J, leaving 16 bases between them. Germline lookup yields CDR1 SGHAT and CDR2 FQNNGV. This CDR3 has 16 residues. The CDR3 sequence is CASSSPDGNRNEKLFF. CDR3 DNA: TGTGCCAGCAGCTCCCCGGACGGCAATCGTAATGAAAAACTGTTTTTT. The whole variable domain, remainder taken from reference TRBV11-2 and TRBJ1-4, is EAGVAQSPRYKIIEKRQSVAFWCNPISGHATLYWYQQILGQGPKLLIQFQNNGVVDDSQLPKDRFSAERLKGVDSTLKIQPAKLEDSAVYLCASSSPDGNRNEKLFFGSGTQLSVL.

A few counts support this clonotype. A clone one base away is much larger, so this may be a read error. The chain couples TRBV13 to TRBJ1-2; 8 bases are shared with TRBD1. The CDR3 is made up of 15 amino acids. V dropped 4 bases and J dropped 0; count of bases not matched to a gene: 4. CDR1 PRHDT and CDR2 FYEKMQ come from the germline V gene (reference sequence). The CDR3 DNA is TGTGCCAGCAGCTATGACAGGGGTTCTAACTATGGCTACACCTTC. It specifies CASSYDRGSNYGYTF.

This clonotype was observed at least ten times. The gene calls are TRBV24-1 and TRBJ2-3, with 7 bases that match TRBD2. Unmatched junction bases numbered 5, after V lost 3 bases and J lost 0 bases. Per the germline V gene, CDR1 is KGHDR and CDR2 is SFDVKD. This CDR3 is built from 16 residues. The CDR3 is CATSDPSGSSTDTQYF. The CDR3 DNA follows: TGTGCCACCAGTGATCCTAGCGGCTCCAGCACAGATACGCAGTATTTT.

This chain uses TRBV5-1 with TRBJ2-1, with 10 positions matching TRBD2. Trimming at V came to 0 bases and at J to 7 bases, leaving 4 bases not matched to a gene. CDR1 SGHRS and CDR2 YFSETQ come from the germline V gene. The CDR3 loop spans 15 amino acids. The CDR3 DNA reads TGCGCCAGCAGCTTGGTTGGACTAGCGGCGAATGAGCAGTTCTTC. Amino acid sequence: CASSLVGLAANEQFF.